The 31 T cell receptor beta chains listed next were all sequenced from one sample in a study of blood T cell repertoires in COVID-19. Method: immunoSEQ multiplex PCR; TCRdb's copy keeps in-frame clones and lacks some. The table lists approximately 280,000 clones, about 89% of them singletons. The sample was PBMCs or T cells enriched from blood (not recorded which). The receptors were sampled from a woman between 18 and 29 years old who had recovered from COVID-19.

The chain carries TRBV5-1 and TRBJ1-2, with unresolved D. CDR1 and CDR2 from the germline V gene are SGHRS and YFSETQ. V was cut by 5 bases and J by 4 bases, with 21 bases left in between. This CDR3 region has 16 residues. CDR3 nucleotides: TGCGCCAGCAGGGATCTGGGCGGAGGTGCCAGCTATGGCTACACCTTC. Its translation: CASRDLGGGASYGYTF.

The V call is TRBV3-1 (or the pseudogene TRBV3-2), the J call TRBJ1-1; tentatively, D is TRBD1 (5 bases). The CDR3 runs to 15 residues. CDR1 and CDR2 (germline): LGHDT, YNNKEL (reference sequence). Trimming shortened V by 0 bases and J by 1 base, and 9 bases separated the two germline ends. CDR3 sequence (DNA): TGTGCCAGCAGCCAAGATGTCCAGGGGAACACTGAAGCTTTCTTT. Its translation is CASSQDVQGNTEAFF.

The V call is TRBV29-1, the J call TRBJ2-3, with D possibly being TRBD1 (5 bases). The length of the CDR3 is 14 residues. Trimming cost V 4 bases and J 0 bases, with 11 bases left between them. Germline V gene data show CDR1 as SQVTM and CDR2 as ANQGSEA. CDR3 bases: TGCAGCGTTGTAGGGGCCAGTAGCACAGATACGCAGTATTTT. Encoded protein: CSVVGASSTDTQYF.

V is TRBV3-1 (or the pseudogene TRBV3-2) and J is TRBJ1-3; no definite D call. Between the trimmed V and J ends, which lost 6 bases and 0 bases, there was a span of 12 bases. CDR3 length equals 15 residues. CDR1 is LGHDT and CDR2 is YNNKEL in the germline V gene (reference sequence). CDR3 nucleotide sequence: TGTGCCAGCAGTCGGGGTCACGTCTCTGGAAACACCATATATTTT. Encoded protein: CASSRGHVSGNTIYF.

The CDR3 is CASSLQGGEQFF. As DNA, the CDR3 is TGTGCCAGCAGCCTACAGGGCGGCGAGCAGTTCTTC. The chain joins TRBV12-3 or TRBV12-4 to TRBJ2-1; tentative D call: TRBD1 (6 bases). V dropped 6 bases and J dropped 10 bases, with 13 bases sitting between them. The CDR3 runs to 12 residues.

As concerns this clone: At one end, the junction sequence differs from germline, possibly due to a read error. The gene calls are TRBV2 and TRBJ2-7; 9 bases are a match to TRBD2. The CDR3 is made up of 15 amino acids. Germline CDR1 is SNHLY and CDR2 is FYNNEI. The CDR3 protein is CARSGSGRGLYEQYF. The CDR3 nucleotides are TGTGCCAGGAGTGGTAGCGGGAGAGGACTATACGAGCAGTACTTC.

The V and J genes are TRBV9 and TRBJ1-4; TRBD1 agrees at 9 bases. Germline V CDR1 and CDR2: SGDLS, YYNGEE. The CDR3 covers 16 residues. Germline trimming cut 0 bases from V and 8 bases from J; bases unmatched to any gene: 8. In DNA form, the CDR3 reads TGTGCCAGCAGCGTAGGACAGGGGGGCGGGATAGAAAAACTGTTTTTT. Its protein product is CASSVGQGGGIEKLFF.

The CDR3 coding sequence is TGCGCCAGCAGCCAAGGCCCTTCACGGGGAAATGAGCAGTTCTTC. As protein: CASSQGPSRGNEQFF. The rearrangement uses TRBV4-3 and TRBJ2-1, with a possible D match to TRBD2 (5 bases). Per the germline V gene, CDR1 is LGHNA and CDR2 is YSLEER. V lost 1 base to trimming and J lost 7 bases, with 14 bases between them. The CDR3 has 15 amino acids.

The chain recombines TRBV5-1 with TRBJ2-5; 7 bases map to TRBD2. Germline V gene data show CDR1 as SGHRS and CDR2 as YFSETQ. The CDR3 extends over 20 amino acids. V was clipped by 4 bases and J by 2 bases; unmatched bases: 23. The CDR3 coding sequence is TGCGCCAGCAGCAACGTCGGCCTAGCGGTGCTATTTAACGGACAAGAGACCCAGTACTTC. Protein product: CASSNVGLAVLFNGQETQYF. Together with reference TRBV5-1 and TRBJ2-5, the CDR3 gives the full variable domain: KAGVTQTPRYLIKTRGQQVTLSCSPISGHRSVSWYQQTPGQGLQFLFEYFSETQRNKGNFPGRFSGRQFSNSRSEMNVSTLELGDSALYLCASSNVGLAVLFNGQETQYFGPGTRLLVL.

This chain connects TRBV28 to TRBJ2-3; D is undetermined. Trimming pared 7 bases from V and 6 bases from J, leaving 11 bases between. Germline V lookup: CDR1 MDHEN, CDR2 SYDVKM. The length of the CDR3 is 12 residues. The CDR3 DNA is TGTGCCAGCAATACACTGGGCGATACGCAGTATTTT. As protein: CASNTLGDTQYF.

V usage is TRBV10-3 and J usage is TRBJ1-2; 7 positions agree with TRBD1. Looked up from germline, CDR1 is ENHRY and CDR2 is SYGVKD. The CDR3 totals 17 residues. V shed 0 bases and J 6 bases; nucleotides not matched to a gene: 13. The DNA of the CDR3 is TGTGCCATCAGTGAGTCCCCACTTGGGACAGACCACCATGGCTACACCTTC. Its translation is CAISESPLGTDHHGYTF.

The rearrangement links TRBV30 to TRBJ2-1; 11 bases are shared with TRBD1. Germline V gene lookup returns CDR1 GTSNPN and CDR2 SVGIG (reference sequence). The CDR3 has 14 residues. Trimming cost V 3 bases and J 2 bases; bases outside gene matches: 0. CDR3 coding DNA: TGTGCCTGGAGGGGACAGGGGGCCTACAATGAGCAGTTCTTC. Protein: CAWRGQGAYNEQFF.

Concerning this clone: A read error may produce the germline difference seen at one junction end. This chain connects TRBV5-5 to TRBJ1-1, with a weak D call TRBD1 (6 bases). CDR1 SGHKS and CDR2 YYEKEE come from the germline V gene (reference sequence). This CDR3 contains 12 residues. The chain's CDR3 is CASSFSQGEVFF. The CDR3 nucleotides read TGTGCCAGCAGCTTCTCACAGGGTGAAGTTTTCTTT.

The chain has TRBV28 and TRBJ1-2; D ambiguous. The CDR3 extends over 14 amino acids. Trimming took 6 bases from V and 4 from J, leaving 15 bases between them. Per germline, CDR1 MDHEN and CDR2 SYDVKM. DNA of the CDR3: TGTGCCAGCAGGGACCCGGGGAGGGCCTATGGCTACACCTTC. Translated: CASRDPGRAYGYTF.

The rearrangement joins TRBV10-1 to TRBJ2-3; tentative D call: TRBD2 (5 bases). In germline, CDR1 is WNHNN, CDR2 SYGVQD (reference sequence). CDR3 size: 17 residues. Trimming removed 3 bases from V and 0 bases from J, with 16 bases in between. This CDR3 is CASSEPYGAESTDTQYF. CDR3 sequence (DNA): TGCGCCAGCAGTGAACCTTACGGAGCGGAAAGCACAGATACGCAGTATTTT.

This clone was detected only once. The V call is TRBV5-4, the J call TRBJ1-1; D call uncertain. The CDR3 loop spans 16 amino acids. The germline CDR1 and CDR2 sequences are SGHNT and YYREEE (reference sequence). Trimming stripped 0 bases from V and 0 bases from J, with 12 bases between. The CDR3, as DNA: TGTGCCAGCAGCTTGGGTACGCGAGCCATGAACACTGAAGCTTTCTTT. Residues: CASSLGTRAMNTEAFF.

Comments on this clone: This same CDR3 is encoded by further DNA sequences in the sample. The chain has TRBV18 and TRBJ2-5, with D unresolved. The germline V gene encodes CDR1 KGHSH and CDR2 LQKENI. This CDR3 spans 12 amino acids. V shed 3 bases and J shed 5 bases, with 7 bases lying between them. The CDR3: CASSPRQETQYF. As DNA, the CDR3 is TGTGCCAGCTCACCCCGCCAGGAGACCCAGTACTTC.

The gene calls are TRBV5-6 and TRBJ2-7; 7 positions agree with TRBD2. This CDR3 comprises 14 residues. V lost 3 bases, J lost 3 bases, and 6 bases stayed unmatched. Looked up from germline, CDR1 is SGHDT and CDR2 is YYEEEE. The CDR3 DNA sequence: TGTGCCAGCAGCTCGGGACTACTATACTACGAGCAGTACTTC. It encodes CASSSGLLYYEQYF.

This chain connects TRBV7-3 to TRBJ1-1; possible D gene TRBD1, 5 bases. CDR3 length: 14 residues. Germline V lookup: CDR1 SGHTA, CDR2 FQGTGA. The V gene lost 1 base and the J gene lost 2 bases, with 8 bases spanning the gap. The CDR3 sequence: CASSLKGFNTEAFF. The CDR3 nucleotides are TGTGCCAGCAGCTTAAAGGGGTTCAACACTGAAGCTTTCTTT.

The V call is TRBV7-8, the J call TRBJ1-2, with D perhaps matching TRBD1 (5 bases). Germline loops: CDR1 SGHVS, CDR2 FQNEAQ. The CDR3 has 13 residues. With 0 bases removed from V and 6 bases from J, the gap between germline ends came to 8 bases. The chain's CDR3 is CASSLAGPNGYTF. CDR3 sequence (DNA): TGTGCCAGCAGCTTAGCGGGGCCGAATGGCTACACCTTC.

This chain connects TRBV19 to TRBJ2-3, with TRBD2 identical over 8 bases. Looked up from germline, CDR1 is LNHDA and CDR2 is SQIVND (reference sequence). CDR3 length equals 15 residues. J was trimmed by 2 bases and V by 3 bases; bases with no gene match: 4. The CDR3 DNA reads as TGTGCCAGTAGTATTTACGGGGGGGACACAGATACGCAGTATTTT. Encoded protein: CASSIYGGDTDTQYF.

The V and J genes are TRBV7-8 and TRBJ2-7; tentative D call: TRBD1 (5 bases). CDR1 and CDR2 (germline): SGHVS, FQNEAQ. V was pared by 3 bases and J by 4 bases, with 13 bases between. The CDR3 is 14 amino acids. This CDR3 is CASSFRVGGYEQYF. DNA for the CDR3: TGTGCCAGCAGCTTCAGGGTGGGTGGGTACGAGCAGTACTTC.

This chain links TRBV11-2 with TRBJ2-7, with no clear D. The CDR3 loop spans 12 amino acids. Germline CDR1 and CDR2: SGHAT and FQNNGV. Trimming shortened V by 5 bases and J by 2 bases, and 7 bases separated the two germline ends. Here the CDR3 DNA reads TGTGCCAGCAGCCCCCTAACCTACGAGCAGTACTTC. Encoded protein: CASSPLTYEQYF.

The V gene is TRBV7-2, the J gene TRBJ1-2; 11 bases are shared with TRBD1. The CDR3 is made up of 15 amino acids. V shed 1 base, J shed 7 bases, and the junction held 5 bases outside the gene matches. CDR1 is SGHTA, CDR2 FQGNSA, per germline. The CDR3 nucleotides read TGTGCCAGCAGCTTAGAGGACAGGGGGCGACGTGGCTACACCTTC. Residues: CASSLEDRGRRGYTF.

The V and J genes are TRBV5-5 and TRBJ1-6; D unclear. Trimming stripped 6 bases from V and 11 bases from J, with 15 bases between. This CDR3 contains 13 residues. The germline V gene encodes CDR1 SGHKS and CDR2 YYEKEE (reference sequence). CDR3 bases: TGTGCCAGCAATCTGGGCCCTAAGCCACCCCTCCACTTT. Its translation is CASNLGPKPPLHF.

This clone appeared once. At one end the junction does not follow the germline gene, possibly because of a read error. The chain combines TRBV7-9 with TRBJ2-1, with D possibly TRBD1 on 5 matching bases. This CDR3 has 17 amino acids. Germline CDR1 is SEHNR and CDR2 is FQNEAQ (reference sequence). CDR3 in amino acids: CASSLGPRVISFNEQFF. The CDR3 nucleotides are TGTGCCAGCAGCTTAGGCCCCAGGGTAATCTCCTTCAATGAGCAGTTCTTC. Full variable domain (outside the CDR3, taken from reference TRBV7-9 and TRBJ2-1): DTGVSQNPRHKITKRGQNVTFRCDPISEHNRLYWYRQTLGQGPEFLTYFQNEAQLEKSRLLSDRFSAERPKGSFSTLEIQRTEQGDSAMYLCASSLGPRVISFNEQFFGPGTRLTVL.

The chain employs TRBV18 and TRBJ1-1; D is unresolved. The CDR3 is made up of 11 amino acids. Trimming left V 6 bases short and J 6 bases short, with 8 bases between. Germline V gives CDR1 KGHSH, CDR2 LQKENI. The CDR3 sequence is CASSREAEAFF. In nucleotides, the CDR3 is TGTGCCAGCTCCCGAGAGGCTGAAGCTTTCTTT.

V gene TRBV6-2 or TRBV6-3 combines with J gene TRBJ2-3; 11 nucleotides align to TRBD2. CDR1 and CDR2 from the germline V gene are MNHEY and SVGEGT. The trim removed 2 bases at V and 5 bases at J, leaving 6 bases unmatched. The CDR3 is 16 residues long. In nucleotides, the CDR3 is TGTGCCAGCAGTTACATGGGACTAGCGGAGGGAGATACGCAGTATTTT. Amino acids: CASSYMGLAEGDTQYF.

The J gene is TRBJ1-2, the V gene TRBV5-8; D is perhaps TRBD1 (5 bases). Per the germline V gene, CDR1 is SGHTS and CDR2 is YDEGEE. Trimming cost V 2 bases and J 4 bases, with 12 bases left between them. CDR3 length: 14 amino acids. The CDR3 here is CASSLRTGGYGYTF. The CDR3 bases are TGTGCCAGCAGCTTACGAACGGGGGGCTATGGCTACACCTTC. Using reference TRBV5-8 and TRBJ1-2 for the parts outside the CDR3, the full variable domain is EAGVTQSPTHLIKTRGQQATLRCSPISGHTSVYWYQQALGLGLQFLLWYDEGEERNRGNFPPRFSGRQFPNYSSELNVNALELEDSALYLCASSLRTGGYGYTFGSGTRLTVV.

V and J are TRBV6-1 and TRBJ1-1; D is possibly TRBD1 (5 bases). The V and J ends lost 3 bases and 1 base respectively, with 12 bases between them. Germline V gene data show CDR1 as MNHNS and CDR2 as SASEGT. CDR3 length equals 15 residues. The CDR3 protein is CASSDTGSTNTEAFF. For the CDR3, the DNA is TGTGCCAGCAGTGATACAGGTTCCACGAACACTGAAGCTTTCTTT.

V usage is TRBV5-1 and J usage is TRBJ2-2; 8 bases line up with TRBD2. The CDR3 has 15 residues. Germline V lookup: CDR1 SGHRS, CDR2 YFSETQ. V gave up 3 bases and J gave up 4 bases; unmatched junction bases: 5. The CDR3 loop reads CASSSTSAITGELFF. For the CDR3, the DNA is TGCGCCAGCAGCTCGACTAGCGCTATCACCGGGGAGCTGTTTTTT.